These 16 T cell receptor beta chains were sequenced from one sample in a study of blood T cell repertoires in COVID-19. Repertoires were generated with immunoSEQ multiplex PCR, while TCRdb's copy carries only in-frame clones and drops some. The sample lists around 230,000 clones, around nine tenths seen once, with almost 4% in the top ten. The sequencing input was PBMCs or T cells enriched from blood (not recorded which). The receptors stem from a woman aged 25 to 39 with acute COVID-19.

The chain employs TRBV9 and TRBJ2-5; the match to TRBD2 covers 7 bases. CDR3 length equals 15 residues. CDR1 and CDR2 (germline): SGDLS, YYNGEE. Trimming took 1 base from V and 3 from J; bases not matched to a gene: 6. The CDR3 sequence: CASSVKGLLEETQYF. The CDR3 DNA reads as TGTGCCAGCAGCGTAAAGGGACTATTGGAAGAGACCCAGTACTTC.

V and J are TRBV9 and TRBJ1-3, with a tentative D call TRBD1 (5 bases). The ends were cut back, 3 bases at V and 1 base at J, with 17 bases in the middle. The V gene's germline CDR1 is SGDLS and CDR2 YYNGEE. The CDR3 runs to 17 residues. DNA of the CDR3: TGTGCCAGCAGCGAAAACCAAGGGGTTGAGTCTGGAAACACCATATATTTT. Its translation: CASSENQGVESGNTIYF.

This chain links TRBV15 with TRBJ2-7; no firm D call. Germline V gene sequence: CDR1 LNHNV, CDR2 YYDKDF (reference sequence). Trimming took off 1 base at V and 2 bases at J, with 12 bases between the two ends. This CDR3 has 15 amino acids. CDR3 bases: TGTGCCACCAGCAGAGCTTCAGGTTCCGCCTACGAGCAGTACTTC. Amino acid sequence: CATSRASGSAYEQYF.

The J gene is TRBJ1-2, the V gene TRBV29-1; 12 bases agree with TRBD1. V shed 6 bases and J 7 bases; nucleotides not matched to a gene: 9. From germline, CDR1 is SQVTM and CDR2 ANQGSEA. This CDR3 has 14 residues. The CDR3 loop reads CSVGIGTGGTGYTF. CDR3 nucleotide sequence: TGCAGCGTGGGAATCGGGACAGGGGGCACTGGCTACACCTTC.

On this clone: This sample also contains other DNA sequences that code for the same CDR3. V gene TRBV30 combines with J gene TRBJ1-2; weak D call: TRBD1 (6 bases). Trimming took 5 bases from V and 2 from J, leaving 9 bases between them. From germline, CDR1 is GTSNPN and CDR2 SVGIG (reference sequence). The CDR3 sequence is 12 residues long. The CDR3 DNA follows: TGTGCCTGGTCGACAGGAAACTATGGCTACACCTTC. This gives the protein CAWSTGNYGYTF.

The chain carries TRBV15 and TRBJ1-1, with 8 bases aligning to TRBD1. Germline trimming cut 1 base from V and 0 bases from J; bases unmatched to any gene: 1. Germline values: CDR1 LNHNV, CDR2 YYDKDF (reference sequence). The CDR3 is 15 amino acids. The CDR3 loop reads CATSRGQGMNTEAFF. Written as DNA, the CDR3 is TGTGCCACCAGCAGAGGACAGGGGATGAACACTGAAGCTTTCTTT.

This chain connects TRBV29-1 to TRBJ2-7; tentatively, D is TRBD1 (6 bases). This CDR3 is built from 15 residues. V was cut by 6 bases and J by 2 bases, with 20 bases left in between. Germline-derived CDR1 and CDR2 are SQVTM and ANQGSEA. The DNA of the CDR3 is TGCAGCGTCCGCTCCATGACAGGCGGAGCCTACGAGCAGTACTTC. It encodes CSVRSMTGGAYEQYF.

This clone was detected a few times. This CDR3 is CASRRDYRTYEQYF. CDR3 sequence (DNA): TGTGCCAGCAGACGGGACTACCGCACCTACGAGCAGTACTTC. The chain employs TRBV6-5 and TRBJ2-7; the match to TRBD2 covers 7 bases. CDR3 length equals 14 residues. Losses at the gene ends were 6 bases for V and 2 bases for J; bases not matched to a gene: 7. Germline V lookup: CDR1 MNHEY, CDR2 SVGAGI.

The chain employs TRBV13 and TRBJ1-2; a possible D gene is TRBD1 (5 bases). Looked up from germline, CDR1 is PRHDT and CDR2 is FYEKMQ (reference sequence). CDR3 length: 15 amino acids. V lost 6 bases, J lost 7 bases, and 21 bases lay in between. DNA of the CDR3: TGTGCCAGCAGAACCCTCGTTTCGGGGGTAAGTGGCTACACCTTC. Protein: CASRTLVSGVSGYTF. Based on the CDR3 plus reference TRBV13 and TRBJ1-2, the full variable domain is AAGVIQSPRHLIKEKRETATLKCYPIPRHDTVYWYQQGPGQDPQFLISFYEKMQSDKGSIPDRFSAQQFSDYHSELNMSSLELGDSALYFCASRTLVSGVSGYTFGSGTRLTVV.

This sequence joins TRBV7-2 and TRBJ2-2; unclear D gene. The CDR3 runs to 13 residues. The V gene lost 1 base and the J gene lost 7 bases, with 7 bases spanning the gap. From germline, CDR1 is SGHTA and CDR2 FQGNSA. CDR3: CASSLETIGELFF. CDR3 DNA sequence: TGTGCCAGCAGCTTAGAAACAATCGGGGAGCTGTTTTTT.

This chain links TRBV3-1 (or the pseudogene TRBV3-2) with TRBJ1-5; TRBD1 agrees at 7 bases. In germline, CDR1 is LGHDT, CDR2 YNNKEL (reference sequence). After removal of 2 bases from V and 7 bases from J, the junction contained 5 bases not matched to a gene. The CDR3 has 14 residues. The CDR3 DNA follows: TGTGCCAGCAGCCAAATTGGCAGGGGGCAGCCCCAGCATTTT. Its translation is CASSQIGRGQPQHF.

This CDR3 is CAWSRGERGYTF. Written as DNA, the CDR3 is TGTGCCTGGAGCCGGGGGGAGCGGGGCTACACCTTC. The V gene is TRBV30, the J gene TRBJ1-2, with D possibly TRBD1 on 5 matching bases. Deletions cut 3 bases from V and 8 bases from J, with 13 bases between. This CDR3 spans 12 amino acids. The germline gives CDR1 GTSNPN, CDR2 SVGIG (reference sequence).

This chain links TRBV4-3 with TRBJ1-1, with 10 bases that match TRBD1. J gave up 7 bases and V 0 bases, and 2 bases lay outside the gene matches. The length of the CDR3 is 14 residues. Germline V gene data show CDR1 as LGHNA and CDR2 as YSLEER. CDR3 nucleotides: TGCGCCAGCAGCCAAGATAGGACAGGGGGTGAAGCTTTCTTT. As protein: CASSQDRTGGEAFF.

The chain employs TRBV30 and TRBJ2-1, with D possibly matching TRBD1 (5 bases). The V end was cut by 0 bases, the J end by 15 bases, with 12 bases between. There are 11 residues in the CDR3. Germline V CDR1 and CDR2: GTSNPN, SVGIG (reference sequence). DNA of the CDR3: TGTGCCTGGAGTGTACAGGACCCGCGGTTCTTC. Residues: CAWSVQDPRFF.

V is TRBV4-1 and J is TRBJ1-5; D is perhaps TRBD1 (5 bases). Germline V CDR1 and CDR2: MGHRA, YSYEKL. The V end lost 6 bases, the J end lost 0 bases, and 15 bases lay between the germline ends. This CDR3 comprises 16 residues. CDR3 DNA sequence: TGCGCCAGCAGTCAAACAGGACCGAATAGCAATCAGCCCCAGCATTTT. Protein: CASSQTGPNSNQPQHF.

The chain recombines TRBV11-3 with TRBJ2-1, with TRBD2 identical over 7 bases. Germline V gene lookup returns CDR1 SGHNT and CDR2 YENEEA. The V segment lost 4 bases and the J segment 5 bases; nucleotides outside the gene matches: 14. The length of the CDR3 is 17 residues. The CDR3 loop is CASSSGRSLADDNEQFF. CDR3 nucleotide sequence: TGTGCCAGCAGCTCCGGCAGGTCGCTAGCGGACGACAATGAGCAGTTCTTC.